The present T cell receptor beta chain was sequenced within a study of T-cell memory formation after mild COVID-19. Regarding the study as a whole: What remained unconfirmed was the SARS-CoV-2 specificity of second-wave clones peaking on day 37. From day 15 to 85, contracting clones were balanced between CD4 and CD8, whereas later expanders leaned toward CD4+.

This clonotype was observed a few times. Its antigen is unknown. V shed 0 bases and J shed 6 bases, with 8 bases lying between them. This CDR3 has 14 amino acids. Germline loops: CDR1 SGHTA, CDR2 FQGTGA. TCRdb used MiXCR to reprocess the 5' RACE reads, holding one entry per CDR3 protein. This table holds about 440,000 distinct CDR3 sequences, around 20% found once. Specimen: PBMCs or a T cell subset sorted from them (not recorded which). This chain joins TRBV7-3 and TRBJ2-2, with D hard to call. This clonotype was obtained from an adult woman who had mild COVID-19 (a few samples of this study predate the infection). Cell type and time point are not known. CDR3 residues: CASSLTLYPGELFF. In DNA form, the CDR3 reads TGTGCCAGCAGCTTAACGTTGTATCCCGGGGAGCTGTTTTTT.